This is a list of T cell receptor beta chains from one sample in a study of circulating and synovial CD4+ cells in juvenile arthritis. Here immunoSEQ multiplex PCR was the method, and the copy in TCRdb shows in-frame clones only, minus some. The table has some 35,000 clones, roughly 96% seen once; the top ten hold approximately 0.17%. The sequencing input was CD4+ T cells from blood. Receptor source: a human donor with juvenile idiopathic arthritis. The conserved cysteine and the conserved F or W are not part of the CDR3 here. Expanded clones are given a class, and other clones once, few, many or no size at all.

CDR3 protein | clone size | V gene
ATSREGQGSGNTIY | . | TRBV15
AWSRQGGNQPQH | . | TRBV30
ASSLYTGVAETQY | . | TRBV6-5
ASSQDRISYEQY | . | TRBV14
ASSVDSFSEQY | . | TRBV9
ASSQRSPGGNTGELF | . | TRBV4-1
ASSQGLRARAIDGYT | few | TRBV19
ASSPTTRDYTGELF | . | TRBV18
ASSPGQGSHEQY | . | TRBV5-4
ASSSGHVNTEAF | . | TRBV5-1
ASHGVITGDEQF | . | TRBV2
ASSQLLENSPLH | . | TRBV4-3
ASSRPGQGYYGYT | . | TRBV23-1
AWSKQRNTGELF | . | TRBV30
ASSLGQDYGYT | . | TRBV5-4
ASSSTSNEQF | . | TRBV6-5
ASRHGQSEKLF | . | TRBV6-1
ASSISTGQGAPHNEQF | . | TRBV19
ASSLFGTSGSTGGEQF | . | TRBV5-1
ASSVADRAVGYT | . | TRBV9
ASSTTGGGVGEKLF | once | TRBV27
AWSTMGLALNNEQF | . | TRBV30
ASSNRAGGPHTGELF | . | TRBV5-1
ASSLGPLLAGGAGELF | . | TRBV7-3
ATSRVSGPEAF | . | TRBV15
ASSRPVAGEDNEQF | . | TRBV5-1
ASSPPGTGAYEQY | . | TRBV18
ASRGQGAPYGYT | . | TRBV4-1
ASSFSLPGQGYGYT | few | TRBV28
ASSLRLGGNEQF | . | TRBV7-7
ASSDRVGSSGNTIY | . | TRBV6-1
ASSLSASGTYEQY | once | TRBV5-1
ATSRVGVDQPQH | . | TRBV15
ASSLRDSLTGELF | . | TRBV5-1
ASRGTGSFNEKLF | . | TRBV6-5
ASSLQGMEAF | once | TRBV28
ASSLMSPNSPLH | . | TRBV27
ASRGEQGELYEQY | . | TRBV2
ASSYSNQANYGYT | . | TRBV6-5
ASRGGGTGGSQNLYGYT | . | TRBV5-4
ASSLDGNEQF | . | TRBV11-3
ASSRGQAYGYT | once | TRBV6-5
AIKRRGGGNTDTQY | . | TRBV10-3
ASSLRGGDGDTQY | . | TRBV7-3